The T cell receptor (beta chain) under discussion was sequenced for a study of blood T cell repertoires in COVID-19. As for the study in general: The United States, Italy and Spain provided the acute and convalescent COVID-19 samples.

The CDR3 is made up of 13 amino acids. Germline CDR1 SGHRS, CDR2 YFSETQ. The junction had 3 bases not matched to a gene; V was cut back by 2 bases and J by 7 bases. Sequenced by immunoSEQ multiplex PCR; TCRdb stores in-frame clones only, minus some. The sample has about 68,000 clones; 86% are singletons. Sequencing was performed on peripheral blood. The chain combines TRBV5-1 with TRBJ1-2; 9 bases line up with TRBD1. The sequence came from a man aged 30-40 years with acute or convalescent COVID-19. The CDR3 sequence is CASSFGTGSGYTF. The DNA of the CDR3 is TGCGCCAGCAGCTTCGGGACAGGGTCTGGCTACACCTTC.